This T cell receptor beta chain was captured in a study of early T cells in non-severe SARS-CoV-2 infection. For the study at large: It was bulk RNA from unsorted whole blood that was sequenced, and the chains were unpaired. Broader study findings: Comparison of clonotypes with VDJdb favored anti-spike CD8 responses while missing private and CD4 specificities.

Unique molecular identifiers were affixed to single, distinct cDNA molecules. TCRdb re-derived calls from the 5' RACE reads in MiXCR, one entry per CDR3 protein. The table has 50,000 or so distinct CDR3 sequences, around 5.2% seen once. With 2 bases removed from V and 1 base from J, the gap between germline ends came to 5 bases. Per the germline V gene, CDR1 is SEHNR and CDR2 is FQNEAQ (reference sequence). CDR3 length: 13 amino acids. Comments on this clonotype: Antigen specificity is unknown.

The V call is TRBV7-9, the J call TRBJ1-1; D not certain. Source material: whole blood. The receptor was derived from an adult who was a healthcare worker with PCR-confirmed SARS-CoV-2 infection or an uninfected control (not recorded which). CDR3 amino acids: CASSLSSNTEAFF. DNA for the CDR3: TGTGCCAGCAGCTTAAGCTCGAACACTGAAGCTTTCTTT.